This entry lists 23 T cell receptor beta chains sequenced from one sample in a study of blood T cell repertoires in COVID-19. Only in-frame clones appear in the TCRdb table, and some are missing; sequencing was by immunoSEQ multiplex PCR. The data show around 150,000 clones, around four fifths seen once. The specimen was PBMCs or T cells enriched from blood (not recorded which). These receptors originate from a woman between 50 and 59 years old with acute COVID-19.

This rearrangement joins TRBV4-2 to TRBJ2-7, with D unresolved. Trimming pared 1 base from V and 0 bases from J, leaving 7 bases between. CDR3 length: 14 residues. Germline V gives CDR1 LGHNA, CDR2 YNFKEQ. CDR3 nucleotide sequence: TGTGCCAGCAGCCAAGGTTCCTACTCCTACGAGCAGTACTTC. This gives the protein CASSQGSYSYEQYF.

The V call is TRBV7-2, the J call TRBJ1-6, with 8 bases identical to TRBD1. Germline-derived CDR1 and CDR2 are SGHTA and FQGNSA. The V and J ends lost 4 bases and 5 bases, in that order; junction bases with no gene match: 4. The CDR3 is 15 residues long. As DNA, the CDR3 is TGTGCCAGCAGCTCTCAGGGGGCCGATAATTCACCCCTCCACTTT. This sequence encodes CASSSQGADNSPLHF.

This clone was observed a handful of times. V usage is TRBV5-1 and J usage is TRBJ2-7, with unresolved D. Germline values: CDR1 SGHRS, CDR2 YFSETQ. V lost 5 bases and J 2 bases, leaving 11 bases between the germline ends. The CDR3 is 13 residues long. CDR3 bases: TGCGCCAGCAGTCGAACTAAGCCCTACGAGCAGTACTTC. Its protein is CASSRTKPYEQYF.

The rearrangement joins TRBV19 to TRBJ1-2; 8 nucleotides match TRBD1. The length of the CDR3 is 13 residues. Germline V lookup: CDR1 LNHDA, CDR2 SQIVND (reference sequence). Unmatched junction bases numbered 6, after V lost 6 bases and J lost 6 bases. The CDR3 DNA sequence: TGTGCCAGTAGATTGACAGGGGTTCATGGCTACACCTTC. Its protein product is CASRLTGVHGYTF. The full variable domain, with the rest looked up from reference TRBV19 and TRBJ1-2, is DGGITQSPKYLFRKEGQNVTLSCEQNLNHDAMYWYRQDPGQGLRLIYYSQIVNDFQKGDIAEGYSVSREKKESFPLTVTSAQKNPTAFYLCASRLTGVHGYTFGSGTRLTVV.

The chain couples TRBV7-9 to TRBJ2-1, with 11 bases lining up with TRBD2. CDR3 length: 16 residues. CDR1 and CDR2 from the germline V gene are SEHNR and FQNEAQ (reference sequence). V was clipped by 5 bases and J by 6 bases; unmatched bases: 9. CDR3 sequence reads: CASSPPTSGSTNEQFF. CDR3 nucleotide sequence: TGTGCCAGCAGCCCCCCCACTAGCGGGAGTACCAATGAGCAGTTCTTC.

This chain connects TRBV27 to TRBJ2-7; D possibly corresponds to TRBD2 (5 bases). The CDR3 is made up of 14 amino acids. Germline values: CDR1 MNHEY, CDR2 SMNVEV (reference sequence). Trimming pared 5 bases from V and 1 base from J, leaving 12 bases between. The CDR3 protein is CASSQIGISYEQYF. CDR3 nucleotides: TGTGCCAGCAGTCAAATCGGGATATCCTACGAGCAGTACTTC.

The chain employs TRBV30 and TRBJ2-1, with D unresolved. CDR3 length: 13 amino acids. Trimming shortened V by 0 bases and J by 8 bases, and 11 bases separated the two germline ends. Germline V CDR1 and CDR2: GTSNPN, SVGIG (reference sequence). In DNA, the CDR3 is TGTGCCTGGAGTGTAGGAGCGAGCGATGAGCAGTTCTTC. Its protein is CAWSVGASDEQFF.

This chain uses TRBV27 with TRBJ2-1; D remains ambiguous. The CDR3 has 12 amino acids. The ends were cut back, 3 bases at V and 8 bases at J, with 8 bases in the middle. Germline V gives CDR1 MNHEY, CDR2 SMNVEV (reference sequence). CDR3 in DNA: TGTGCCAGCAGTTTGGGCACCCATGAGCAGTTCTTC. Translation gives CASSLGTHEQFF.

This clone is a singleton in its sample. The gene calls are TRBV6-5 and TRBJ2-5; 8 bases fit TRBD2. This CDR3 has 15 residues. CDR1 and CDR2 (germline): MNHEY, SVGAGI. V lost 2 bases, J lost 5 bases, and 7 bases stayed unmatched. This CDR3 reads CASSYNGGGGETQYF. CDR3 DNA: TGTGCCAGCAGTTACAACGGGGGGGGAGGGGAGACCCAGTACTTC.

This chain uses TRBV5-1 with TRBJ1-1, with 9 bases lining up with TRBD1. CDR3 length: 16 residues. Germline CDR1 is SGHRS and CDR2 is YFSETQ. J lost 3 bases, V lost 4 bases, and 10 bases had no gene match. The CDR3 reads CASSKDGQGSYTEAFF. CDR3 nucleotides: TGCGCCAGCAGCAAAGACGGACAGGGGAGTTACACTGAAGCTTTCTTT.

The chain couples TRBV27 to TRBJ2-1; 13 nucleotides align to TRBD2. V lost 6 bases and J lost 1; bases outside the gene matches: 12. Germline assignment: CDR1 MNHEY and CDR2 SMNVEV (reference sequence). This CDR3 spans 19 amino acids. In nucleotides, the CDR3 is TGTGCCAGCAGCACCGATGGACTAGCGGGAGTCAATTCCTACAATGAGCAGTTCTTC. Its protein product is CASSTDGLAGVNSYNEQFF.

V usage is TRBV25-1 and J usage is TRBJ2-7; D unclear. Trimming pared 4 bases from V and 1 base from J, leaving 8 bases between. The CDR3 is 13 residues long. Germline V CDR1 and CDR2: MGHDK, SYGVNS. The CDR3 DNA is TGTGCCAGCAGTGCGCCAGATTCCTACGAGCAGTACTTC. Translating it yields CASSAPDSYEQYF.

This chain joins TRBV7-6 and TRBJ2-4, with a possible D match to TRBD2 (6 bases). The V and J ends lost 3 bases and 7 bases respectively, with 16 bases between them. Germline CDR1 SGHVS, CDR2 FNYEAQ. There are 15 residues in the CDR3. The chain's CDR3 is CASSFWGGGWNIQYF. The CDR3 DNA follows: TGTGCCAGCAGCTTTTGGGGTGGAGGGTGGAACATTCAGTACTTC.

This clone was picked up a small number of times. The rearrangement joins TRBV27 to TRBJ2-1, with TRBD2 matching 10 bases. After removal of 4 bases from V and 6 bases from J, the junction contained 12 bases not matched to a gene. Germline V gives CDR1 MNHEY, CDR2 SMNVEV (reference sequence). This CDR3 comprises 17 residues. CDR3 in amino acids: CASSSSPGTSDRNEQFF. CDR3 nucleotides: TGTGCCAGCAGTTCCTCCCCCGGGACTAGCGACCGCAATGAGCAGTTCTTC.

The chain's CDR3 is CASSRASGGSTQYF. The DNA for the CDR3 is TGTGCCAGCAGCCGAGCCTCAGGGGGCTCGACCCAGTACTTC. The chain couples TRBV14 to TRBJ2-5; TRBD1 matches at 8 bases. Germline CDR1 SGHDN, CDR2 FVKESK. The CDR3 is 14 amino acids. V trimming: 4 bases; J trimming: 7 bases; junction bases outside the gene matches: 8.

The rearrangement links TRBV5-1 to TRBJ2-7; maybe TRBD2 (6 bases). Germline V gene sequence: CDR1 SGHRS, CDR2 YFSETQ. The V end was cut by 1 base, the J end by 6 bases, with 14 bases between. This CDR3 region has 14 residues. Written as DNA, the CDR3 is TGCGCCAGCAGCTTGAGCGAGGGCGGGGTCGAGCAGTACTTC. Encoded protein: CASSLSEGGVEQYF.

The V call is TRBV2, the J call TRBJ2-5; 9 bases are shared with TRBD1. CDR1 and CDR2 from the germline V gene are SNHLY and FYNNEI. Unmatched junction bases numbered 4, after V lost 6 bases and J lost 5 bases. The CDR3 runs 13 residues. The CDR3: CASRGTGWETQYF. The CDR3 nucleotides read TGTGCCAGCAGAGGGACAGGGTGGGAGACCCAGTACTTC.

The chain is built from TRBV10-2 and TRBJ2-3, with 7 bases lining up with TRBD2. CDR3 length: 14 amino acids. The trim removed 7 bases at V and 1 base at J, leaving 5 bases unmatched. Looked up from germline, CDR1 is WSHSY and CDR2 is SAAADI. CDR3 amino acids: CASISSGRTDTQYF. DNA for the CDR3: TGCGCCAGCATTAGTAGCGGGCGCACAGATACGCAGTATTTT.

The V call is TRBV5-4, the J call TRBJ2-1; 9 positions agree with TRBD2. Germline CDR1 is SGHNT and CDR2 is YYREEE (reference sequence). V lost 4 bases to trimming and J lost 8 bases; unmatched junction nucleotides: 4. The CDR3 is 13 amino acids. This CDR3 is CASSISGSDEQFF. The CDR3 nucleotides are TGTGCCAGCAGCATTAGCGGGAGCGATGAGCAGTTCTTC.

CDR3 amino acids: CSIPRRDSNTEAFF. In nucleotides, the CDR3 is TGCAGCATACCCCGACGGGACTCGAACACTGAAGCTTTCTTT. The chain uses TRBV29-1 and TRBJ1-1; D is perhaps TRBD1 (5 bases). The germline V and J ends were trimmed by 8 bases and 1 base, with 17 bases remaining between them. The CDR3 runs to 14 residues. Germline V lookup: CDR1 SQVTM, CDR2 ANQGSEA.

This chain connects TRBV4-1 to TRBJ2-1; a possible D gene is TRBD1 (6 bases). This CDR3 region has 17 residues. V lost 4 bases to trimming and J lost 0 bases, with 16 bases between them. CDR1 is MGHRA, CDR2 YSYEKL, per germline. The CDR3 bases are TGCGCCAGCAGCCCAGAACCCACAGGGAGCTCCTACAATGAGCAGTTCTTC. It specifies CASSPEPTGSSYNEQFF.

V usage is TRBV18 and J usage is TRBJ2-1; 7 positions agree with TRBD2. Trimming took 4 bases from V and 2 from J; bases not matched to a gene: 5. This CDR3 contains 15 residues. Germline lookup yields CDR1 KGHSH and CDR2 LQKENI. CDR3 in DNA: TGTGCCAGCTCACGGGCTAGCGGCCCCTACAATGAGCAGTTCTTC. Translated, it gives CASSRASGPYNEQFF.

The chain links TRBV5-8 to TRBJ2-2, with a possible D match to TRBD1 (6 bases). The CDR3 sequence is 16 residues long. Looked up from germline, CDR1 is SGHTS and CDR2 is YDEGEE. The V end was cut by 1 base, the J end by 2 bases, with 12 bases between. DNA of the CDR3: TGTGCCAGCAGCTTGAGGGCCAGGGGTAACACCGGGGAGCTGTTTTTT. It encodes CASSLRARGNTGELFF.